This is a list of T cell receptor beta chains from one sample in a study of T cells in localized non-small cell lung cancer. Libraries were prepared by immunoSEQ multiplex PCR; TCRdb keeps only in-frame clonotypes and omits some of them. Altogether about 53,000 clones are present, approximately 88% being singletons, with the ten largest covering roughly 17%. The specimen comprised peripheral blood mononuclear cells, sampled before any cancer treatment. The receptors here all came from a man between 40 and 70 years old with stage III lung adenocarcinoma. Each CDR3 is given with its conserved first and last residue. Fields, in order: clone size, CDR3 length, J gene, V gene, D gene, CDR3 protein, CDR3 DNA. The D gene is left open where the match is weak. Size values are once, few and many counts, or a class for expanded clones, and some rows have none.

clone size: once
CDR3 length: 16
J gene: TRBJ2-2
V gene: TRBV11-3
D gene: TRBD2
CDR3 protein: CASSPPGGRASGELFF
CDR3 DNA: TGTGCCAGCAGCCCCCCTGGAGGGAGGGCATCAGGGGAGCTGTTTTTT

clone size: -
CDR3 length: 15
J gene: TRBJ1-4
V gene: TRBV9
D gene: -
CDR3 protein: CASSVGVTANEKLFF
CDR3 DNA: TGTGCCAGCAGCGTAGGAGTGACAGCTAATGAAAAACTGTTTTTT

clone size: -
CDR3 length: 16
J gene: TRBJ2-1
V gene: TRBV7-8
D gene: -
CDR3 protein: CASSSGALHGVNEQFF
CDR3 DNA: TGTGCCAGCAGCTCAGGAGCACTTCATGGGGTCAATGAGCAGTTCTTC

clone size: -
CDR3 length: 14
J gene: TRBJ2-3
V gene: TRBV7-3
D gene: -
CDR3 protein: CASSLRVSPDTQYF
CDR3 DNA: TGTGCCAGCAGCTTAAGGGTGTCCCCAGATACGCAGTATTTT

clone size: -
CDR3 length: 14
J gene: TRBJ1-2
V gene: TRBV5-6
D gene: -
CDR3 protein: CASTFRGGGYGYTF
CDR3 DNA: TGTGCCAGCACCTTTCGGGGAGGGGGCTATGGCTACACCTTC

clone size: -
CDR3 length: 15
J gene: TRBJ1-3
V gene: TRBV9
D gene: -
CDR3 protein: CASSVDVFSGNTIYF
CDR3 DNA: TGTGCCAGCAGCGTAGACGTTTTCTCTGGAAACACCATATATTTT

clone size: -
CDR3 length: 15
J gene: TRBJ1-2
V gene: TRBV6-5
D gene: -
CDR3 protein: CASSYSKDWVGGYTF
CDR3 DNA: TGTGCCAGCAGTTACTCGAAAGACTGGGTGGGGGGCTACACCTTC

clone size: -
CDR3 length: 16
J gene: TRBJ2-3
V gene: TRBV19
D gene: TRBD1
CDR3 protein: CASSIGGTGQTDTQYF
CDR3 DNA: TGTGCCAGTAGTATAGGTGGGACAGGCCAGACAGATACGCAGTATTTT

clone size: -
CDR3 length: 16
J gene: TRBJ2-7
V gene: TRBV11-3
D gene: TRBD1
CDR3 protein: CASSSRDRANSYEQYF
CDR3 DNA: TGTGCCAGCAGTTCCCGAGACAGGGCCAACTCCTACGAGCAGTACTTC

clone size: -
CDR3 length: 15
J gene: TRBJ2-5
V gene: TRBV2
D gene: -
CDR3 protein: CASRWAGALQETQYF
CDR3 DNA: TGTGCCAGCAGGTGGGCAGGGGCCTTACAAGAGACCCAGTACTTC

clone size: -
CDR3 length: 12
J gene: TRBJ1-5
V gene: TRBV19
D gene: -
CDR3 protein: CASSIRGNTQHF
CDR3 DNA: TGTGCCAGTAGTATAAGGGGGAATACCCAGCATTTT